This T cell receptor beta chain was identified during a study of blood T cell repertoires in COVID-19. In the study overall: There were acute and convalescent COVID-19 samples, and they came from the United States, Italy and Spain.

CDR1 and CDR2 (germline): SEHNR, FQNEAQ (reference sequence). V shed 6 bases and J shed 1 base, with 9 bases lying between them. There are 13 residues in the CDR3. Clones were sequenced by immunoSEQ multiplex PCR, and TCRdb holds only the in-frame ones, with some missing. The sample shows some 120,000 clones, approximately 80% of them seen only once. The clonotype originates from a woman aged 55 to 70 with acute or convalescent COVID-19. The source material was peripheral blood. This chain joins TRBV7-9 and TRBJ1-1; weak D call: TRBD1 (6 bases). The CDR3 region is CASRQQGNTEAFF. The CDR3 coding sequence is TGTGCCAGCAGACAACAGGGGAACACTGAAGCTTTCTTT. The full variable domain, completed using reference TRBV7-9 and TRBJ1-1, is DTGVSQNPRHKITKRGQNVTFRCDPISEHNRLYWYRQTLGQGPEFLTYFQNEAQLEKSRLLSDRFSAERPKGSFSTLEIQRTEQGDSAMYLCASRQQGNTEAFFGQGTRLTVV.